The 10 T cell receptor beta chains below were found in one sample sequenced in a study of T cell repertoires in cytomegalovirus infection. A single record per CDR3 protein comes from TCRdb applying MiXCR to the reads. Of about 740,000 distinct CDR3 sequences in the sample, about a third are singletons; the top ten hold around 2.8%. The sequenced sample consisted of PBMCs. Receptor source: a human donor in good health (CMV status not recorded). Some clones in this sample may be carry-over from other donors' samples.

This chain links TRBV6-5 with TRBJ1-1; no definite D call. Germline values: CDR1 MNHEY, CDR2 SVGAGI. The CDR3 covers 13 residues. The V end lost 0 bases, the J end lost 4 bases, and 6 bases lay between the germline ends. The CDR3 protein is CASSYSWVTEAFF. CDR3 in DNA: TGTGCCAGCAGTTACTCGTGGGTCACTGAAGCTTTCTTT.

This clonotype was detected only a few times. The CDR3 DNA sequence: TGTGCCTCCACAAGCAGGGACGGGGATTCACCCCTCCACTTT. Translated, it gives CASTSRDGDSPLHF. The gene calls are TRBV10-3 and TRBJ1-6; tentatively, D is TRBD1 (5 bases). Germline V gene data show CDR1 as ENHRY and CDR2 as SYGVKD. V was shortened by 11 bases and J by 8 bases, with 19 bases between the two germline ends. This CDR3 region has 14 residues.

Ten or more counts support this clonotype. V usage is TRBV7-2 and J usage is TRBJ2-7; tentative D call: TRBD1 (6 bases). V lost 5 bases, J lost 1 base, and 15 bases lay in between. The CDR3 contains 15 residues. The germline CDR1 and CDR2 sequences are SGHTA and FQGNSA. The CDR3 nucleotides read TGTGCCAGCAGCCTAGAAGTGGGGGCTTCCTACGAGCAGTACTTC. It specifies CASSLEVGASYEQYF.

This clonotype was seen more than once but under ten times. This sequence joins TRBV27 and TRBJ1-6; 10 bases align to TRBD1. Germline V CDR1 and CDR2: MNHEY, SMNVEV (reference sequence). This CDR3 is built from 15 residues. Trimming removed 6 bases from V and 8 bases from J; junction bases left unmatched: 7. The DNA for the CDR3 is TGTGCCAGCAGGGCCCGGACAGGGGGGGATTCACCCCTCCACTTT. Translation: CASRARTGGDSPLHF.

The chain recombines TRBV5-6 with TRBJ1-1, with D maybe TRBD1 (5 bases). V was pared by 4 bases and J by 6 bases, with 19 bases between. The length of the CDR3 is 15 residues. Germline CDR1 and CDR2: SGHDT and YYEEEE. In DNA form, the CDR3 reads TGTGCCAGCAGCCACCCTACAAAAGAGGGGCCTGAAGCTTTCTTT. It codes for CASSHPTKEGPEAFF.

This chain uses TRBV6-5 with TRBJ1-1; D may be TRBD1 (5 bases). Germline V gene sequence: CDR1 MNHEY, CDR2 SVGAGI. This CDR3 has 11 residues. The V end lost 5 bases, the J end lost 11 bases, and 12 bases lay between the germline ends. The CDR3 DNA follows: TGTGCCAGCAGTGAAGTAGGGGCGGCTTTCTTT. This encodes CASSEVGAAFF.

This clonotype came up once. The junction and the germline gene differ at one end; a read error may be behind it. This chain links TRBV7-3 with TRBJ2-3; D possibly corresponds to TRBD1 (6 bases). This CDR3 contains 13 residues. Germline V gene lookup returns CDR1 SGHTA and CDR2 FQGTGA. CDR3 loop: CARLQGRTDTQFF. CDR3 coding DNA: TGTGCCAGGCTACAGGGACGCACAGATACGCAGTTTTTT.

This clonotype was observed a handful of times. The chain employs TRBV5-6 and TRBJ1-1, with D perhaps matching TRBD1 (6 bases). CDR1 is SGHDT, CDR2 YYEEEE, per germline. V lost 4 bases, J lost 3 bases, and 13 bases lay in between. The CDR3 totals 14 residues. CDR3 DNA sequence: TGTGCCAGCAGCCGAACAGGGAGTGACACTGAAGCTTTCTTT. Translation: CASSRTGSDTEAFF.

The rearrangement uses TRBV14 and TRBJ2-7, with D unresolved. V gave up 5 bases and J gave up 7 bases, with 15 bases separating them. Germline CDR1 and CDR2: SGHDN and FVKESK. CDR3 length: 13 residues. CDR3 coding DNA: TGTGCCAGCAGCGCCAGCCCCTTTGGGGAGCAGTACTTC. This gives the protein CASSASPFGEQYF.

The chain recombines TRBV7-2 with TRBJ1-2; D gene unclear. The V end was cut by 6 bases, the J end by 4 bases, with 18 bases between. CDR3 size: 15 residues. Germline CDR1 SGHTA, CDR2 FQGNSA. CDR3 DNA: TGTGCCAGCAGGAGATCGACCACTGAGCTCTATGGCTACACCTTC. It specifies CASRRSTTELYGYTF. The full variable domain, in which reference TRBV7-2 and TRBJ1-2 provide the parts outside the CDR3, is GAGVSQSPSNKVTEKGKDVELRCDPISGHTALYWYRQSLGQGLEFLIYFQGNSAPDKSGLPSDRFSAERTGGSVSTLTIQRTQQEDSAVYLCASRRSTTELYGYTFGSGTRLTVV.